This T cell receptor beta chain was recovered during a study of identical twins. TCRdb reanalysed the 5' RACE reads using MiXCR and keeps one entry per CDR3 protein. The sample lists 400,000 to 550,000 distinct CDR3 sequences, 22% seen once, with about 0.91% in the top ten. Germline V lookup: CDR1 WNHNN, CDR2 SYGVQD (reference sequence). The CDR3 totals 15 residues. The V end was cut by 0 bases, the J end by 1 base, with 6 bases between. The sample holds many counts of this clonotype. The same data also contributed to another study, on T cells expressing NK-cell markers.

The rearrangement uses TRBV10-1 and TRBJ2-2; no reliable D call. The TCR comes from a young woman in good health. The specimen was CD4+ T cells sorted from blood. The CDR3 loop is CASSESSRNTGELFF. CDR3 in DNA: TGCGCCAGCAGTGAGTCGAGCAGGAACACCGGGGAGCTGTTTTTT.